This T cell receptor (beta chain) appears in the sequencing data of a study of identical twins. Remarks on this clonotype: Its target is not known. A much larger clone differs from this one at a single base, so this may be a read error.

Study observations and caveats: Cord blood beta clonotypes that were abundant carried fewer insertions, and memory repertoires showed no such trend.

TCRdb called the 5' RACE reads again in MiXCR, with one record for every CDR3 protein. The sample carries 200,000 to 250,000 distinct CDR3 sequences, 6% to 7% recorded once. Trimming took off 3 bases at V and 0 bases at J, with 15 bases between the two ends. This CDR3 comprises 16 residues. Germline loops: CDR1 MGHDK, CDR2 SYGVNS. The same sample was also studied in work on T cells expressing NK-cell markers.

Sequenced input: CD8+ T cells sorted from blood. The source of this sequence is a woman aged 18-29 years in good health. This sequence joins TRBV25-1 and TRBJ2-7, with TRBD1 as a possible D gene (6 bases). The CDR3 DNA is TGTGCCAGCAGTGAGGACCCAGGGGTCCGCTCCTACGAGCAGTACTTC. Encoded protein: CASSEDPGVRSYEQYF.